Included here is one TCR beta chain sequence, with context. Its antigen is currently unknown. The sample comes from a study of beta chain features in type 1 diabetes. Broader study findings: Among patients, naive, central memory and Treg TCRB repertoires appeared more similar than among healthy donors.

Of the isolated RNA, all was reverse transcribed, and so the sequenced material was expressed TCRB transcripts. Produced via immunoSEQ multiplex PCR; TCRdb's table is partial and in-frame only. Here the sample spans 300,000 to 350,000 clones, about 18% being singletons. This CDR3 has 15 residues. The trim removed 4 bases at V and 6 bases at J, leaving 1 base unmatched. Germline CDR1 SGHAT, CDR2 FQDESV (reference sequence). The sample comprised naive CD4+ T cells from blood. The sequence was collected from a woman younger than 35 in good health. The gene calls are TRBV11-1 and TRBJ2-1, with 15 bases matching TRBD2. The CDR3: CASSSGLAGGNEQFF. The CDR3 DNA reads TGTGCCAGCAGCTCGGGACTAGCGGGGGGCAATGAGCAGTTCTTC.